Following are 8 T cell receptor beta chains from one sample sequenced in a study of CD8+CD57+ T cells in acquired aplastic anemia. CD8+CD57+ cell expansion, shown by flow cytometry, had occurred in the patients selected for sequencing. CDR3 and TCR beta VDJ profiling relied on genomic DNA as the template. TCRdb re-called the reads through MiXCR, storing one row per CDR3 protein. The data contain around 180,000 distinct CDR3 sequences, approximately 48% of them seen just once; the ten biggest clones take up about 1.8%. The material sequenced was sorted CD4+, CD8+, or CD8+CD57+ T cells (not recorded which) from PBMCs. The receptors were gathered from a human donor with aplastic anemia.

V is TRBV12-3 or TRBV12-4 and J is TRBJ2-1, with 8 nucleotides matching TRBD2. The CDR3 consists of 16 residues. V was clipped by 5 bases and J by 4 bases; unmatched bases: 10. The CDR3 protein is CASSGSSGSAYNEQFF. Written as DNA, the CDR3 is TGTGCCAGCAGTGGGTCGAGCGGGAGTGCTTACAATGAGCAGTTCTTC.

A single count supports this clonotype. V usage is TRBV29-1 and J usage is TRBJ2-5; D is unresolved. The CDR3 is 10 amino acids. The germline CDR1 and CDR2 sequences are SQVTM and ANQGSEA. The V gene lost 8 bases and the J gene lost 5 bases, with 9 bases spanning the gap. The CDR3 is CSLARETQYF. CDR3 in DNA: TGCAGCTTAGCCAGGGAGACCCAGTACTTC.

The rearrangement joins TRBV15 to TRBJ1-2, with no clear D. This CDR3 has 14 amino acids. CDR1 LNHNV and CDR2 YYDKDF come from the germline V gene (reference sequence). V was pared by 2 bases and J by 2 bases, with 9 bases between. The CDR3 DNA follows: TGTGCCACCAGCAGAAATGGGGTAAACTATGGCTACACCTTC. Its translation is CATSRNGVNYGYTF.

This clonotype has just a few counts. The chain joins TRBV2 to TRBJ2-3, with D unresolved. V lost 6 bases to trimming and J lost 8 bases, with 6 bases between them. Germline assignment: CDR1 SNHLY and CDR2 FYNNEI. CDR3 length: 10 residues. In DNA form, the CDR3 reads TGTGCCAGCAGCGGTCCTACGCAGTATTTT. Protein: CASSGPTQYF.

This clonotype was picked up many times. V is TRBV10-2 and J is TRBJ2-7, with D maybe TRBD2 (5 bases). This CDR3 is built from 16 residues. Trimming pared 7 bases from V and 6 bases from J, leaving 25 bases between. Germline CDR1 reads WSHSY; CDR2 reads SAAADI. This CDR3 reads CASTPSRAVPPSEQYF. The DNA of the CDR3 is TGCGCCAGCACCCCCTCGAGGGCAGTCCCACCTAGCGAGCAGTACTTC.

The chain employs TRBV19 and TRBJ2-5; 7 bases line up with TRBD1. The junction had 8 bases not matched to a gene; V was cut back by 5 bases and J by 5 bases. This CDR3 spans 14 amino acids. Germline lookup yields CDR1 LNHDA and CDR2 SQIVND (reference sequence). Here the CDR3 reads CASSEQGRGETQYF. The CDR3 DNA is TGTGCCAGTAGTGAACAGGGGAGAGGCGAGACCCAGTACTTC.

V and J are TRBV5-1 and TRBJ2-1; a possible D gene is TRBD1 (6 bases). Trimming left V 4 bases short and J 5 bases short, with 13 bases between. The germline V gene has CDR1 SGHRS and CDR2 YFSETQ. The length of the CDR3 is 14 residues. The CDR3 reads CASSPRQAHNEQFF. The CDR3 DNA follows: TGCGCCAGCAGCCCTAGACAGGCACACAATGAGCAGTTCTTC.

The V and J genes are TRBV19 and TRBJ1-5; D may be TRBD1 (5 bases). Trimming pared 9 bases from V and 6 bases from J, leaving 21 bases between. CDR1 LNHDA and CDR2 SQIVND come from the germline V gene (reference sequence). CDR3 length equals 15 residues. The CDR3 reads CASSLVRREGQPQHF. The CDR3 bases are TGTGCCAGCAGCTTAGTTCGCAGGGAAGGTCAGCCCCAGCATTTT.